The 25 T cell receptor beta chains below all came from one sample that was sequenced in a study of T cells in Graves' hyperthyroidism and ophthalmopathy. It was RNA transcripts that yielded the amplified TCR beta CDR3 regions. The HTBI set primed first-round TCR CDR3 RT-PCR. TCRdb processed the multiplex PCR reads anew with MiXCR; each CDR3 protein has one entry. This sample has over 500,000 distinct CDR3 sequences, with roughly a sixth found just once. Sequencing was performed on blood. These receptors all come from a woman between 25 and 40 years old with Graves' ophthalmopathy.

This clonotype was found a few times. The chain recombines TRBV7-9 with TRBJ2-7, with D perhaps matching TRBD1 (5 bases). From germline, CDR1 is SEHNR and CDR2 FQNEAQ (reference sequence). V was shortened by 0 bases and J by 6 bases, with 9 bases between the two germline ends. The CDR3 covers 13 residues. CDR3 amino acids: CASSLAYRGEQYF. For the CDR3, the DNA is TGTGCCAGCAGCTTAGCGTATAGGGGCGAGCAGTACTTC.

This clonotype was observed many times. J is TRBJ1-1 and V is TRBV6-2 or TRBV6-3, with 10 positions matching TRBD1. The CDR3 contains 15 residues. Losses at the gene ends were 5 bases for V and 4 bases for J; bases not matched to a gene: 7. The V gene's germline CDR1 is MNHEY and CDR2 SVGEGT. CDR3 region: CASSTPGQGSTEAFF. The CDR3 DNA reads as TGTGCCAGCAGTACTCCGGGACAGGGGAGCACTGAAGCTTTCTTT.

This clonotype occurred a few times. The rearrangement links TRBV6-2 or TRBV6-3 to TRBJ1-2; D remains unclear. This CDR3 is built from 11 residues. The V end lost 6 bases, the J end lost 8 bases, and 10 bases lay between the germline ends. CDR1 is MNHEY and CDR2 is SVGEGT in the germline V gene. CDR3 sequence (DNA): TGTGCCAGCAGCCCCAGACTGGGCTACACCTTC. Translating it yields CASSPRLGYTF.

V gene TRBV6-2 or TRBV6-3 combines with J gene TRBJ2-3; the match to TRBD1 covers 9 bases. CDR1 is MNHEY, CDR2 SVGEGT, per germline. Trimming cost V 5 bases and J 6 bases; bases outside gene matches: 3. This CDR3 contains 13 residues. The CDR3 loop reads CASSVGQGDTQYF. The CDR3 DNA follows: TGTGCCAGCAGTGTCGGACAGGGGGATACGCAGTATTTT.

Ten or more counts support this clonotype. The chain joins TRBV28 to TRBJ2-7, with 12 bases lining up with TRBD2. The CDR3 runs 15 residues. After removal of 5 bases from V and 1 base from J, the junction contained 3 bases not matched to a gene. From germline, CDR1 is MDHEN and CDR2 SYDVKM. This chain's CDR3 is CASSALAGGSYEQYF. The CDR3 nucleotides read TGTGCCAGCAGTGCACTAGCGGGAGGATCCTACGAGCAGTACTTC.

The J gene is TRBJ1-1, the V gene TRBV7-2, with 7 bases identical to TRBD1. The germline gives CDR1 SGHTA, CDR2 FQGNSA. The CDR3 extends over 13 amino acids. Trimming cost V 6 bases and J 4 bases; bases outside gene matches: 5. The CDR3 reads CASRTGPGTEAFF. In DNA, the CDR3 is TGTGCCAGCAGGACAGGGCCGGGCACTGAAGCTTTCTTT.

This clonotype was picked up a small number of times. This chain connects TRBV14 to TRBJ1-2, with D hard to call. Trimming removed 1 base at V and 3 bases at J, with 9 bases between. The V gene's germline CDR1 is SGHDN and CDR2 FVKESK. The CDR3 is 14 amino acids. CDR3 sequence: CASSQVPSHYGYTF. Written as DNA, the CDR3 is TGTGCCAGCAGCCAAGTACCGTCCCACTATGGCTACACCTTC.

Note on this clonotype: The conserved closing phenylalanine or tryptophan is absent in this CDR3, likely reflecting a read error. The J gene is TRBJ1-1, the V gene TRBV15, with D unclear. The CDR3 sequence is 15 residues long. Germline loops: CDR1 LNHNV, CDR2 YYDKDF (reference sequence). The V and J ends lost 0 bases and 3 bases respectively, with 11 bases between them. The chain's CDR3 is CATSREGFVDTEAFL. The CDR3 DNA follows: TGTGCCACCAGCAGAGAAGGGTTTGTGGACACTGAAGCTTTCCTT.

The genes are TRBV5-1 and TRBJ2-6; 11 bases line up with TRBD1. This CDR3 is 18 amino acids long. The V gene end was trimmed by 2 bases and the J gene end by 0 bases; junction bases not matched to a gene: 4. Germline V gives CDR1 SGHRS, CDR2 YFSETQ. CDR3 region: CASSFIGQGASGANVLTF. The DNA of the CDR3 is TGCGCCAGCAGCTTCATCGGACAGGGGGCCTCTGGGGCCAACGTCCTGACTTTC.

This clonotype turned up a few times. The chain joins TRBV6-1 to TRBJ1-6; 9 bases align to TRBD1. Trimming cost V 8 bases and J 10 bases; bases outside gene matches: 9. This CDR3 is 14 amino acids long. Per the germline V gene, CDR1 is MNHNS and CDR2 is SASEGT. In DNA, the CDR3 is TGTGCCAGCGGCCGGGGACAGGGCTCCTCACCCCTCCACTTT. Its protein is CASGRGQGSSPLHF.

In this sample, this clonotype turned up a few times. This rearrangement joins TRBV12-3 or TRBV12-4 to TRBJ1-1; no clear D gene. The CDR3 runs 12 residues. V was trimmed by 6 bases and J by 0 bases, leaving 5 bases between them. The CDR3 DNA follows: TGTGCCAGCAGGGAGGTGAACACTGAAGCTTTCTTT. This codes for CASREVNTEAFF.

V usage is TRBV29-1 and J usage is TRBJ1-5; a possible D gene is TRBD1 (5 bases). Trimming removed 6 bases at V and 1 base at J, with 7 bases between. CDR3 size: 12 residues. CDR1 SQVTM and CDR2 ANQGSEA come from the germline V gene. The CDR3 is CSVRDSNQPQHF. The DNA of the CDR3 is TGCAGCGTCAGGGACAGCAATCAGCCCCAGCATTTT.

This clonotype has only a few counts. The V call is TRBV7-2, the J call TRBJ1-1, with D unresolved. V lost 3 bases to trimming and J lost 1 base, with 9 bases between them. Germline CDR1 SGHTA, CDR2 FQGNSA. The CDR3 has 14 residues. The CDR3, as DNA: TGTGCCAGCAGCTTCTCTTCGCGGAACACTGAAGCTTTCTTT. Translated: CASSFSSRNTEAFF.

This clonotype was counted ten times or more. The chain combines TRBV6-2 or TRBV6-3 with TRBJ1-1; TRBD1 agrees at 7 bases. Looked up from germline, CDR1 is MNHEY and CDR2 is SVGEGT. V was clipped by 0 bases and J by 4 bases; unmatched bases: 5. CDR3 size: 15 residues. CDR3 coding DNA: TGTGCCAGCAGTTACTCCCCAACAGGGGCCACTGAAGCTTTCTTT. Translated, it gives CASSYSPTGATEAFF.

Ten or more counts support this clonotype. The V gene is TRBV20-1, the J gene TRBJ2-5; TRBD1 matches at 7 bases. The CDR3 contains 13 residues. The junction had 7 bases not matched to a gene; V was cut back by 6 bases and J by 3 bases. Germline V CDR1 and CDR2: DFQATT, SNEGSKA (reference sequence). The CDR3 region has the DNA TGCAGTGCGCAGACCGGGACAGAAGAGACCCAGTACTTC. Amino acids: CSAQTGTEETQYF.

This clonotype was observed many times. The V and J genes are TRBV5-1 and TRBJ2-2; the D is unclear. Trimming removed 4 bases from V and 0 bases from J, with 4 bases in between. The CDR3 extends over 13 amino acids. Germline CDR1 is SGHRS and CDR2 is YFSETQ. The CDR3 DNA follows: TGCGCCAGCAGCACCTCGAACACCGGGGAGCTGTTTTTT. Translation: CASSTSNTGELFF.

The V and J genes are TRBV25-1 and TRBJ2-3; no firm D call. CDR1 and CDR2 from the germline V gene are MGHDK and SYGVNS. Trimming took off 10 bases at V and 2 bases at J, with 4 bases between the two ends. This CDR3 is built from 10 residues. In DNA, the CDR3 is TGTGCCACCTTCACAGATACGCAGTATTTT. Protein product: CATFTDTQYF.

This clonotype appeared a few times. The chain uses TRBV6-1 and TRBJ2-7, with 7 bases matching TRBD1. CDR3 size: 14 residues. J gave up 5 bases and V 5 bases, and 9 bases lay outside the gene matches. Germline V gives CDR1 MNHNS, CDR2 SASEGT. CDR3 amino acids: CASSLTGNGHEQYF. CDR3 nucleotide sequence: TGTGCCAGCAGTTTGACAGGGAACGGGCACGAGCAGTACTTC.

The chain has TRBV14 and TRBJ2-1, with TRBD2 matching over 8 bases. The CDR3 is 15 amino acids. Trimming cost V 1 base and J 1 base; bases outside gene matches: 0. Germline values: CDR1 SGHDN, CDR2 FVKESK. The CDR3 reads CASSQAGGSYNEQFF. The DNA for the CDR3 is TGTGCCAGCAGCCAAGCGGGAGGGTCCTACAATGAGCAGTTCTTC.

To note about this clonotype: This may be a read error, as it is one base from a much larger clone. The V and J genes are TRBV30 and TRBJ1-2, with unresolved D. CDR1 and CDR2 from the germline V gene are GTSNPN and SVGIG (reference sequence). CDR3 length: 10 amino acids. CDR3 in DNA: TGTGCCAGGAGTGCCCCGGGCTACACCTTC. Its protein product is CARSAPGYTF.

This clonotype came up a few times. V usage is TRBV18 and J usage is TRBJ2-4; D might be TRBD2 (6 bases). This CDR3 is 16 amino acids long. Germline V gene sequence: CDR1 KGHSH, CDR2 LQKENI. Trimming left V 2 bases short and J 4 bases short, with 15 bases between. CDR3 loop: CASSPFGGVAKNIQYF. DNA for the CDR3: TGTGCCAGCTCACCATTTGGCGGGGTTGCGAAAAACATTCAGTACTTC. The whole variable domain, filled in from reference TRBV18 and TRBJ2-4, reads NAGVMQNPRHLVRRRGQEARLRCSPMKGHSHVYWYRQLPEEGLKFMVYLQKENIIDESGMPKERFSAEFPKEGPSILRIQQVVRGDSAAYFCASSPFGGVAKNIQYFGAGTRLSVL.

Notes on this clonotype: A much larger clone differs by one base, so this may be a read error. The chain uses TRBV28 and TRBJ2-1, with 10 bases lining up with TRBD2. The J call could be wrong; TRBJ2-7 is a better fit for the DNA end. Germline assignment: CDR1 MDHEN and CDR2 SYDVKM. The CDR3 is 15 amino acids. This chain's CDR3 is CASSLLAGEINEQYF. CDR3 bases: TGTGCCAGCAGTTTGCTAGCGGGAGAGATCAATGAGCAGTACTTC.

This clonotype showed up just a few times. CDR3 in amino acids: CASSGTSGSSWTYNEQFF. The CDR3 DNA reads TGTGCCAGCAGCGGGACTAGCGGGAGCTCCTGGACCTACAATGAGCAGTTCTTC. The rearrangement joins TRBV6-1 to TRBJ2-1; 14 bases line up with TRBD2. The CDR3 covers 18 residues. Germline CDR1 reads MNHNS; CDR2 reads SASEGT. Trimming took 6 bases from V and 2 from J; bases not matched to a gene: 9.

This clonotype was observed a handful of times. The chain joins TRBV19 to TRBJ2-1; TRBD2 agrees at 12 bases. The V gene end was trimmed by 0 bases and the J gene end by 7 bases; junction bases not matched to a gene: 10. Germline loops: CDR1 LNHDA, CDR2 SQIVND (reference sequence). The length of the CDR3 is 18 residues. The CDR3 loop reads CASSIDSGLAGLANEQFF. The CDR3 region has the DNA TGTGCCAGTAGTATAGATTCGGGACTAGCGGGCCTGGCAAATGAGCAGTTCTTC.

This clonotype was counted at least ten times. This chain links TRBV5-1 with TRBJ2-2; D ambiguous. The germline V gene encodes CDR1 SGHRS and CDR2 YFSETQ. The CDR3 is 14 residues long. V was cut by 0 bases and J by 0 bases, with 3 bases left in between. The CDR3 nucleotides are TGCGCCAGCAGCTTGGATGCGAACACCGGGGAGCTGTTTTTT. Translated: CASSLDANTGELFF.